A single sample gave rise to the 27 T cell receptor beta chains below, sequenced in a study of blood T cell repertoires in COVID-19. The data were produced by immunoSEQ multiplex PCR, yet TCRdb's version contains in-frame clones alone and is incomplete. The sample lists about 100,000 clones, roughly nine tenths seen once, with over 7% in the top ten. The sample taken for sequencing was peripheral blood. These receptors all stem from a man in his thirties or forties in a cohort sampled during active COVID-19.

This clone was recorded once. At the DNA level, this CDR3 is encoded by other sequences in the same sample as well. CDR3 sequence: CAISGQGETQYF. The CDR3 DNA sequence: TGTGCCATCAGTGGACAGGGAGAGACCCAGTACTTC. The rearrangement joins TRBV10-3 to TRBJ2-5; 7 nucleotides line up with TRBD1. V lost 4 bases, J lost 4 bases, and 0 bases stayed unmatched. The CDR3 has 12 residues. Germline CDR1 ENHRY, CDR2 SYGVKD.

The chain combines TRBV5-4 with TRBJ1-1; no clear D gene. The CDR3 covers 15 residues. Trimming left V 2 bases short and J 1 base short, with 12 bases between. The germline V gene has CDR1 SGHNT and CDR2 YYREEE (reference sequence). In DNA form, the CDR3 reads TGTGCCAGCAGCTTCTGGGAGGGCAGGAACACTGAAGCTTTCTTT. Its protein product is CASSFWEGRNTEAFF.

The chain joins TRBV2 to TRBJ1-1; 7 bases line up with TRBD1. CDR3 length equals 13 residues. The junction had 6 bases not matched to a gene; V was cut back by 4 bases and J by 7 bases. Germline V gene data show CDR1 as SNHLY and CDR2 as FYNNEI. The CDR3 spells CASSVKDRSEAFF. CDR3 coding DNA: TGTGCCAGCAGTGTTAAGGACAGGAGTGAAGCTTTCTTT. Drawing the rest from reference TRBV2 and TRBJ1-1, the complete variable domain is EPEVTQTPSHQVTQMGQEVILRCVPISNHLYFYWYRQILGQKVEFLVSFYNNEISEKSEIFDDQFSVERPDGSNFTLKIRSTKLEDSAMYFCASSVKDRSEAFFGQGTRLTVV.

The CDR3 sequence is CASSLVYKERGGNQPQHF. Written as DNA, the CDR3 is TGTGCCAGCAGCTTGGTCTACAAAGAACGGGGGGGGAATCAGCCCCAGCATTTT. The chain carries TRBV7-7 and TRBJ1-5, with TRBD1 as a possible D gene (5 bases). The CDR3 sequence is 18 residues long. V shed 3 bases and J shed 4 bases, with 22 bases lying between them. In germline, CDR1 is SSHAT, CDR2 FNYEAQ (reference sequence).

V usage is TRBV27 and J usage is TRBJ2-7; 9 bases map to TRBD1. J was trimmed by 4 bases and V by 4 bases; bases with no gene match: 5. Germline values: CDR1 MNHEY, CDR2 SMNVEV (reference sequence). This CDR3 comprises 14 residues. The CDR3 loop reads CASSSSTGGYEQYF. The CDR3 DNA reads as TGTGCCAGCAGTTCCTCGACAGGGGGGTACGAGCAGTACTTC.

The sample holds a few counts of this clone. V usage is TRBV7-9 and J usage is TRBJ2-5; 14 bases are shared with TRBD2. The germline V gene encodes CDR1 SEHNR and CDR2 FQNEAQ (reference sequence). There are 17 residues in the CDR3. The trim removed 5 bases at V and 0 bases at J, leaving 5 bases unmatched. Here the CDR3 reads CASSPGLAGANQETQYF. The CDR3 DNA reads TGTGCCAGCAGCCCGGGACTAGCGGGGGCCAACCAAGAGACCCAGTACTTC.

The chain recombines TRBV15 with TRBJ1-4; D is perhaps TRBD1 (5 bases). Trimming stripped 3 bases from V and 8 bases from J, with 13 bases between. Germline CDR1 and CDR2: LNHNV and YYDKDF (reference sequence). The CDR3 totals 14 residues. The CDR3 coding sequence is TGTGCCACCAGCAGGAGCGGGGCCCAAGAAAAACTGTTTTTT. This gives the protein CATSRSGAQEKLFF.

This clone was seen more than once but under ten times. The J gene is TRBJ2-7, the V gene TRBV7-2; D might be TRBD1 (6 bases). The CDR3 has 15 amino acids. V lost 5 bases to trimming and J lost 7 bases, with 21 bases between them. In germline, CDR1 is SGHTA, CDR2 FQGNSA. CDR3 bases: TGTGCCAGCAGCGTGCAACAGGGTCCCCAGCGGGAGCAGTACTTC. As protein: CASSVQQGPQREQYF.

The chain recombines TRBV15 with TRBJ2-1; 7 nucleotides agree with TRBD2. The CDR3 is 15 amino acids. Looked up from germline, CDR1 is LNHNV and CDR2 is YYDKDF (reference sequence). V shed 4 bases and J 8 bases; nucleotides not matched to a gene: 11. The DNA for the CDR3 is TGTGCCACCAGCACAGAATCGGCGAGCGGGGATGAGCAGTTCTTC. The encoded protein is CATSTESASGDEQFF.

This clone was seen once. In nucleotides, the CDR3 is TGTGCCAGCAGTTTACCTCCGATCGGCGAGCAGTACTTC. Translating gives CASSLPPIGEQYF. The chain combines TRBV12-3 or TRBV12-4 with TRBJ2-7; the D is unclear. Deletions cut 2 bases from V and 6 bases from J, with 11 bases between. The CDR3 spans 13 residues.

The chain carries TRBV5-8 and TRBJ2-1; TRBD2 matches at 12 bases. V lost 0 bases, J lost 0 bases, and 7 bases stayed unmatched. The CDR3 covers 19 residues. The germline V gene has CDR1 SGHTS and CDR2 YDEGEE. The CDR3 coding sequence is TGTGCCAGCAGCTTGGTACTAGCGGGGGGCTCGAGCTCCTACAATGAGCAGTTCTTC. It specifies CASSLVLAGGSSSYNEQFF.

This chain joins TRBV5-6 and TRBJ2-5; 11 bases align to TRBD1. Germline-derived CDR1 and CDR2 are SGHDT and YYEEEE. V shed 4 bases, J shed 2 bases, and the junction held 7 bases outside the gene matches. This CDR3 comprises 16 residues. The CDR3 DNA reads as TGTGCCAGCAGCCCGGGGGACAGGGGGGGACAAGAGACCCAGTACTTC. This gives the protein CASSPGDRGGQETQYF.

The V call is TRBV18, the J call TRBJ1-1; possibly TRBD1 for D (6 bases). Germline V gene sequence: CDR1 KGHSH, CDR2 LQKENI. The CDR3 covers 15 residues. Trimming pared 0 bases from V and 0 bases from J, leaving 8 bases between. CDR3 protein: CASSPPTGLNTEAFF. CDR3 sequence (DNA): TGTGCCAGCTCACCACCCACAGGGCTGAACACTGAAGCTTTCTTT.

The rearrangement joins TRBV18 to TRBJ1-1; 10 nucleotides agree with TRBD1. The CDR3 totals 17 residues. V gave up 1 base and J gave up 0 bases; unmatched junction bases: 5. Germline V CDR1 and CDR2: KGHSH, LQKENI. The CDR3 spells CASSPRDRGTVNTEAFF. The CDR3, as DNA: TGTGCCAGCTCACCACGGGACAGGGGAACGGTGAACACTGAAGCTTTCTTT.

J is TRBJ1-2 and V is TRBV4-1; D is unclear. Germline CDR1 reads MGHRA; CDR2 reads YSYEKL. The V end was cut by 0 bases, the J end by 5 bases, with 10 bases between. The CDR3 spans 14 residues. In DNA form, the CDR3 reads TGCGCCAGCAGCCAAGATAGAGGAGGGTATGGCTACACCTTC. Translation gives CASSQDRGGYGYTF.

The rearrangement uses TRBV6-5 and TRBJ2-3, with 8 bases identical to TRBD1. Unmatched junction bases numbered 9, after V lost 7 bases and J lost 3 bases. This CDR3 comprises 15 residues. CDR1 is MNHEY and CDR2 is SVGAGI in the germline V gene. The DNA for the CDR3 is TGTGCCAGCACCGACGACAGGGGAGGTACAGATACGCAGTATTTT. The encoded protein is CASTDDRGGTDTQYF.

The rearrangement links TRBV4-1 to TRBJ1-2; 7 bases map to TRBD1. Trimming removed 0 bases from V and 8 bases from J; junction bases left unmatched: 12. Germline-derived CDR1 and CDR2 are MGHRA and YSYEKL. CDR3 length: 16 amino acids. The DNA of the CDR3 is TGCGCCAGCAGCCAAGATCGGGTAGGGGGCTTAAGGGGCTACACCTTC. Translating gives CASSQDRVGGLRGYTF.

This sequence joins TRBV5-6 and TRBJ2-4; perhaps TRBD1 as D (5 bases). Germline CDR1 is SGHDT and CDR2 is YYEEEE. Trimming removed 3 bases from V and 1 base from J, with 20 bases in between. This CDR3 has 18 amino acids. CDR3 nucleotide sequence: TGTGCCAGCAGCTGGCTAGGGGATTCGAGTGGGGCCAAAAACATTCAGTACTTC. Translating it yields CASSWLGDSSGAKNIQYF.

This clone was picked up one time. The V gene is TRBV5-4, the J gene TRBJ2-3; 9 nucleotides agree with TRBD2. CDR3 length: 16 residues. Unmatched junction bases numbered 7, after V lost 4 bases and J lost 1 base. Germline assignment: CDR1 SGHNT and CDR2 YYREEE (reference sequence). Here the CDR3 DNA reads TGTGCCAGCAGCCACTTTAGCGGGGGACGCACAGATACGCAGTATTTT. As protein: CASSHFSGGRTDTQYF.

This clone has just a few counts. V usage is TRBV11-2 and J usage is TRBJ2-7; no definite D call. The length of the CDR3 is 17 residues. V was cut by 5 bases and J by 2 bases, with 22 bases left in between. Germline V gene sequence: CDR1 SGHAT, CDR2 FQNNGV. The chain's CDR3 is CASSLSSSRSSAYEQYF. The CDR3 nucleotides are TGTGCCAGCAGCCTCTCTTCCAGCAGGTCTTCAGCCTACGAGCAGTACTTC.

Points on this clone: One end of the junction varies from germline; a read error may be responsible. The chain links TRBV7-9 to TRBJ2-5; 12 nucleotides match TRBD2. Germline assignment: CDR1 SEHNR and CDR2 FQNEAQ (reference sequence). CDR3 length equals 14 residues. CDR3 amino acids: CASSLAGGPETQYF. The CDR3 DNA reads as TGTGCCAGCAGCCTAGCGGGGGGGCCTGAGACCCAGTACTTC.

The chain uses TRBV24-1 and TRBJ2-5, with TRBD1 as a possible D gene (6 bases). CDR3 length: 14 residues. Germline CDR1 is KGHDR and CDR2 is SFDVKD. Trimming took off 5 bases at V and 5 bases at J, with 14 bases between the two ends. The CDR3 region is CATSVAGVRETQYF. For the CDR3, the DNA is TGTGCCACCAGTGTGGCAGGGGTTCGGGAGACCCAGTACTTC.

V is TRBV29-1 and J is TRBJ1-2; 9 positions agree with TRBD1. Germline lookup yields CDR1 SQVTM and CDR2 ANQGSEA. The CDR3 has 12 amino acids. Trimming took 6 bases from V and 8 from J; bases not matched to a gene: 7. CDR3 amino acids: CSVWGQGGGYTF. The CDR3 nucleotides are TGCAGCGTCTGGGGACAGGGCGGGGGCTACACCTTC. The entire variable domain, with the rest obtained from reference TRBV29-1 and TRBJ1-2, is as follows: SAVISQKPSRDICQRGTSLTIQCQVDSQVTMMFWYRQQPGQSLTLIATANQGSEATYESGFVIDKFPISRPNLTFSTLTVSNMSPEDSSIYLCSVWGQGGGYTFGSGTRLTVV.

The chain carries TRBV6-5 and TRBJ2-2, with 14 bases identical to TRBD2. CDR1 and CDR2 (germline): MNHEY, SVGAGI. V lost 7 bases to trimming and J lost 6 bases; unmatched junction nucleotides: 4. The CDR3 is made up of 15 amino acids. The CDR3 DNA sequence: TGTGCCAGCAAGAGGACTAGCGGGGGGCCCGGGGAGCTGTTTTTT. It encodes CASKRTSGGPGELFF.

V gene TRBV7-9 combines with J gene TRBJ1-3; a weak D match, TRBD1 (5 bases). V was clipped by 3 bases and J by 1 base, with 10 bases between them. This CDR3 comprises 15 residues. CDR1 SEHNR and CDR2 FQNEAQ come from the germline V gene (reference sequence). As DNA, the CDR3 is TGTGCCAGCAGCTTGAGCGGGGGATCTGGAAACACCATATATTTT. It specifies CASSLSGGSGNTIYF.

The V gene is TRBV11-2, the J gene TRBJ1-1, with D unclear. Germline loops: CDR1 SGHAT, CDR2 FQNNGV. With 2 bases removed from V and 6 bases from J, the gap between germline ends came to 16 bases. The CDR3 covers 15 residues. The CDR3 region is CASSLPPRVSAEAFF. The DNA for the CDR3 is TGTGCCAGCAGCTTACCACCGAGGGTGTCGGCTGAAGCTTTCTTT.

The chain couples TRBV3-1 (or the pseudogene TRBV3-2) to TRBJ1-1; D call uncertain. From germline, CDR1 is LGHDT and CDR2 YNNKEL (reference sequence). V was clipped by 8 bases and J by 8 bases, with 12 bases between them. The CDR3 extends over 11 amino acids. DNA of the CDR3: TGTGCCAGCTCAATCCACAACGAAGCTTTCTTT. Its translation is CASSIHNEAFF.